This T cell receptor beta chain was captured in a study of cytomegalovirus exposure and HLA in healthy donors. Amplification used 60 Vbeta primers and 13 Jbeta primers. Here immunoSEQ multiplex PCR was the method, and the copy in TCRdb shows in-frame clones only, minus some. The sample yields about 88,000 clones, of which the top ten take up 5.5%. With regard to this clone: Its specificity is unknown.

Study-level points and caveats: Most TCR beta V segments were productive about 87% or about 30% of the time in an earlier analysis.

V lost 3 bases and J 3 bases, leaving 11 bases between the germline ends. CDR1 and CDR2 from the germline V gene are ENHRY and SYGVKD. There are 14 residues in the CDR3. The sequence derives from a girl between 5 and 17 years old in good health and CMV-seropositive. The chain is built from TRBV10-3 and TRBJ1-2, with D possibly being TRBD1 (5 bases). The sequenced sample consisted of PBMCs. This chain's CDR3 is CAISDPGTDYGYTF. DNA for the CDR3: TGTGCCATCAGTGATCCCGGGACTGACTATGGCTACACCTTC.